Below are 5 T cell receptor beta chains sequenced from a single sample in a study of blood T cell repertoires in COVID-19. Produced via immunoSEQ multiplex PCR; TCRdb's table is partial and in-frame only. The top ten hold 2.5% to 3% of the sample, which has some 200,000 clones, about 87% seen once. The specimen sequenced was PBMCs or T cells enriched from blood (not recorded which). The origin of the receptors is a woman aged 30 to 39 who had recovered from COVID-19.

The V call is TRBV7-9, the J call TRBJ2-1; 7 bases match TRBD2. V lost 5 bases and J lost 3; bases outside the gene matches: 13. Germline V gives CDR1 SEHNR, CDR2 FQNEAQ (reference sequence). This CDR3 has 17 amino acids. The CDR3 here is CASSPPRRLAVYNEQFF. DNA of the CDR3: TGTGCCAGCAGCCCACCCAGGAGGCTAGCGGTCTACAATGAGCAGTTCTTC.

The CDR3, as DNA: TGTGCCAGCAGCCGAAGCGGGGCCGGCTACAATGAGCAGTTCTTC. It specifies CASSRSGAGYNEQFF. The chain combines TRBV11-3 with TRBJ2-1; 7 nucleotides agree with TRBD2. The germline V gene encodes CDR1 SGHNT and CDR2 YENEEA. The ends lost 5 bases at V and 3 bases at J; junction bases unmatched: 7. This CDR3 is 15 amino acids long.

V usage is TRBV4-3 and J usage is TRBJ2-5; 7 positions agree with TRBD2. Germline V gives CDR1 LGHNA, CDR2 YSLEER. With V trimmed by 0 bases and J by 2 bases, 15 bases remained unmatched. CDR3 size: 19 residues. DNA of the CDR3: TGCGCCAGCAGCCAAGATCTACTTGATGGCGGGGGTATTCAAGAGACCCAGTACTTC. Its protein product is CASSQDLLDGGGIQETQYF.

The gene calls are TRBV11-1 and TRBJ2-7; 8 nucleotides line up with TRBD2. CDR1 and CDR2 from the germline V gene are SGHAT and FQDESV (reference sequence). With 1 base clipped from V and 6 bases from J, the junction kept 5 bases outside the gene matches. This CDR3 has 14 residues. Here the CDR3 DNA reads TGTGCCAGCAGCTTAGGCGGGGGGCCACCCGAGCAGTACTTC. Protein product: CASSLGGGPPEQYF.

This clone was seen just once. The chain is built from TRBV9 and TRBJ1-4; TRBD1 agrees at 11 bases. After removal of 4 bases from V and 4 bases from J, the junction contained 6 bases not matched to a gene. This CDR3 is built from 16 residues. In germline, CDR1 is SGDLS, CDR2 YYNGEE. CDR3: CASSSGTGGFNEKLFF. For the CDR3, the DNA is TGTGCCAGCAGCTCCGGGACAGGGGGTTTTAATGAAAAACTGTTTTTT.